One and the same sample provided the 21 T cell receptor beta chains below, sequenced in a study of T cells expressing NK-cell markers (dated by TCRdb to about 2020). The library relied on 5' RACE. The reads were generated on an Illumina HiSeq 2000. After TCRdb reprocessed the reads, each CDR3 protein sequence was kept as one row, without DNA. The sample table holds approximately 150,000 distinct CDR3 sequences. Clones ranked in the top ten supply 10% to 15% of the sample. The sample was blood T cells: a sorted CD56 or NKG2C T cell subset, CD4+ or CD8+ T cells, or bulk PBMC T cells (not recorded which). Receptors originate from a man between 18 and 29 years old in good health. Donor details come from another sample of the same person, matched by shared clones.

V gene TRBV12-3 or TRBV12-4 combines with J gene TRBJ2-2; TCRdb's D call, TRBD1, is unchecked because there is no DNA. CDR3 size: 16 residues. The CDR3: CASSLADSGWTGELFF.

The chain links TRBV12-3 or TRBV12-4 to TRBJ2-7; TCRdb's D call, TRBD2, is unchecked because there is no DNA. The CDR3 has 18 residues. The CDR3 reads CASSGPGTSGRADYEQYF.

The CDR3 loop is CASRKSSGATHEAFF. The rearrangement uses TRBV3-1 and TRBJ1-1; TCRdb returns TRBD1, unconfirmable since there is no DNA. Germline values: CDR1 LGHDT, CDR2 YNNKEL (reference sequence). CDR3 length equals 15 residues.

The J gene is TRBJ2-3, the V gene TRBV12-3 or TRBV12-4; checking the TCRdb D call of TRBD1 is not possible without DNA. The CDR3 extends over 16 amino acids. CDR3 region: CASSTTGGAGTDTQYF.

The V call is TRBV27, the J call TRBJ2-1; TCRdb selects TRBD2, and the lack of DNA leaves this call unchecked. The germline V gene has CDR1 MNHEY and CDR2 SMNVEV (reference sequence). The CDR3 is 17 amino acids. The CDR3 loop reads CASSFGFGTSGTNEQFF.

The chain links TRBV29-1 to TRBJ2-5; TCRdb reports TRBD2, a call that lacks DNA to check it against. Germline lookup yields CDR1 SQVTM and CDR2 ANQGSEA. The CDR3 contains 14 residues. CDR3 in amino acids: CSVDELAGGETQYF.

This rearrangement joins TRBV30 to TRBJ2-1; TCRdb designates TRBD2, a call that cannot be tested without DNA. CDR1 is GTSNPN and CDR2 is SVGIG in the germline V gene (reference sequence). The CDR3 totals 13 residues. The CDR3 is CAWELSGYNEQFF.

This chain connects TRBV20-1 to TRBJ2-1; with no DNA, the TCRdb D assignment of TRBD2 cannot be verified. This CDR3 comprises 20 residues. Germline assignment: CDR1 DFQATT and CDR2 SNEGSKA (reference sequence). The CDR3 sequence is CSADPGLAGGPPRAYNEQFF.

This chain connects TRBV6-1 to TRBJ2-1; TCRdb selects TRBD2, and the lack of DNA leaves this call unchecked. CDR1 is MNHNS, CDR2 SASEGT, per germline. The CDR3 has 15 residues. The CDR3 loop is CASSQLPGGVNEQFF.

V usage is TRBV28 and J usage is TRBJ2-4; lacking DNA, the TRBD2 call made by TCRdb goes unchecked. The CDR3 spans 16 residues. From germline, CDR1 is MDHEN and CDR2 SYDVKM. CDR3 protein: CASSSREGAAKNIQYF.

The rearrangement joins TRBV21-1 to TRBJ2-3; lacking DNA, the TRBD2 call made by TCRdb goes unchecked. TRBV21-1 is annotated as a pseudogene. The CDR3 loop spans 21 amino acids. CDR3 residues: CASSKNEGQQRTSWSTDTQYF.

This chain connects TRBV12-3 or TRBV12-4 to TRBJ2-2; TCRdb proposes TRBD2, but this gene call is untestable without DNA. The CDR3 runs 16 residues. The CDR3 reads CASTPQPGGTTGELFF.

The chain recombines TRBV9 with TRBJ2-1; TCRdb's D gene call, TRBD2, goes unchecked for lack of DNA. This CDR3 comprises 17 residues. Germline loops: CDR1 SGDLS, CDR2 YYNGEE. The CDR3: CASSPRTSRSSYNEQFF.

J is TRBJ2-3 and V is TRBV19; the D call from TCRdb, TRBD2, cannot be confirmed without DNA. The CDR3 has 15 amino acids. Germline V gives CDR1 LNHDA, CDR2 SQIVND (reference sequence). CDR3 sequence reads: CASRTSGESTDTQYF.

The chain uses TRBV7-9 and TRBJ2-2; checking the TCRdb D call of TRBD2 is not possible without DNA. Germline CDR1 and CDR2: SEHNR and FQNEAQ (reference sequence). This CDR3 has 19 amino acids. The CDR3 protein is CASSSGSGTSGSTTGELFF.

The V gene is TRBV7-6, the J gene TRBJ2-3; TCRdb's D call of TRBD2 is untestable without DNA. The CDR3 runs to 18 residues. Germline V lookup: CDR1 SGHVS, CDR2 FNYEAQ. CDR3 residues: CASSLRSGPSYIADTQYF. Complete variable domain (other parts from reference TRBV7-6 and TRBJ2-3): GAGVSQSPRYKVTKRGQDVALRCDPISGHVSLYWYRQALGQGPEFLTYFNYEAQQDKSGLPNDRFSAERPEGSISTLTIQRTEQRDSAMYRCASSLRSGPSYIADTQYFGPGTRLTVL.

The chain joins TRBV7-9 to TRBJ2-7. This CDR3 spans 15 amino acids. CDR1 SEHNR and CDR2 FQNEAQ come from the germline V gene (reference sequence). CDR3 in amino acids: CASRSLSGSSYEQYF. Drawing the rest from reference TRBV7-9 and TRBJ2-7, the complete variable domain is DTGVSQNPRHKITKRGQNVTFRCDPISEHNRLYWYRQTLGQGPEFLTYFQNEAQLEKSRLLSDRFSAERPKGSFSTLEIQRTEQGDSAMYLCASRSLSGSSYEQYFGPGTRLTVT.

The chain links TRBV19 to TRBJ2-1; lacking DNA, the TRBD1 call made by TCRdb goes unchecked. The CDR3 has 14 amino acids. Germline V gene data show CDR1 as LNHDA and CDR2 as SQIVND (reference sequence). Here the CDR3 reads CASSPWQGGYEQFF. Together with reference TRBV19 and TRBJ2-1, the CDR3 gives the full variable domain: DGGITQSPKYLFRKEGQNVTLSCEQNLNHDAMYWYRQDPGQGLRLIYYSQIVNDFQKGDIAEGYSVSREKKESFPLTVTSAQKNPTAFYLCASSPWQGGYEQFFGPGTRLTVL.

The rearrangement uses TRBV20-1 and TRBJ1-5; no DNA is available, so the TRBD1 call from TCRdb remains unchecked. The CDR3 consists of 18 residues. The germline V gene has CDR1 DFQATT and CDR2 SNEGSKA (reference sequence). CDR3: CSAPRERLTELSNQPQHF.

The CDR3 sequence: CASSQGGDNSYEQYF. This rearrangement joins TRBV4-1 to TRBJ2-7; TCRdb lists TRBD1, though no DNA is available to test this call. Germline V lookup: CDR1 MGHRA, CDR2 YSYEKL. CDR3 length: 15 amino acids.

The rearrangement joins TRBV11-1 to TRBJ2-1; there is no DNA to check the TCRdb D call of TRBD2. CDR1 is SGHAT and CDR2 is FQDESV in the germline V gene (reference sequence). This CDR3 comprises 15 residues. This CDR3 is CASFPGDGSGNEQFF. Using reference TRBV11-1 and TRBJ2-1 for the parts outside the CDR3, the full variable domain is EAEVAQSPRYKITEKSQAVAFWCDPISGHATLYWYRQILGQGPELLVQFQDESVVDDSQLPKDRFSAERLKGVDSTLKIQPAELGDSAMYLCASFPGDGSGNEQFFGPGTRLTVL.